Detailed here is one TCR beta chain. The sample comes from a study of cytomegalovirus exposure and HLA in healthy donors. The wider study: Unique TCR beta sequences numbering approximately 120 million came from 150 million to 200 million T cells in an earlier analysis. Most genotyped donors, approximately 77% of 300 to 400, had Caucasian-associated genetic ancestry.

Deletions cut 9 bases from V and 1 base from J, with 9 bases between. The CDR3 is made up of 12 amino acids. Germline V gene data show CDR1 as LNHDA and CDR2 as SQIVND (reference sequence). PCR amplification relied on 60 Vbeta primers (plus 13 Jbeta primers). Source study methods: A follow-up analysis tallied tens of millions of unique TCR beta chains, roughly 9.9 million shared. Sequencing was performed with immunoSEQ multiplex PCR; in TCRdb, only in-frame clones are kept and a portion is missing. V and J calls and clone size are copied from that table; D and trimming were computed from the DNA. The sample includes tens of thousands of clones, 70% to 85% seen only once; the top ten take roughly 3%.

The sequence came from a man aged 50 or older in good health and CMV-seropositive. Sequenced input: PBMCs. This rearrangement joins TRBV19 to TRBJ1-1; tentatively, D is TRBD1 (5 bases). CDR3 protein: CASKTGNTEAFF. CDR3 DNA: TGTGCCAGCAAAACAGGGAACACTGAAGCTTTCTTT.